These T cell receptor beta chains were read from a single sample in a study of human T cells and chemical hapten exposure. MiXCR, run by TCRdb on the RACE reads, gives a single entry per CDR3 protein. The sample yields about 58,000 distinct CDR3 sequences, approximately 13% seen once. Here the sequenced sample was whole blood, taken in connection with sensitization to the hapten diphenylcyclopropenone (DPC). The receptors stem from a man aged 25 to 40 with alopecia areata. Some clones in this sample may be carry-over from other donors' samples. The CDR3 runs from the conserved cysteine through the conserved F or W. The order of the fields is CDR3 length, V gene, clone size, D gene, J gene, CDR3 DNA, CDR3 protein. The D gene is left open where the match is weak. Some rows have no size entry. The others give once, few or many, or a class for an expanded clone.

length: 17; V: TRBV14; size: NA; D: TRBD2; J: TRBJ2-3; DNA: TGTGCCAGCAGCGGACTAGCGGGGGGCCCTAGCACAGATACGCAGTATTTT; CDR3: CASSGLAGGPSTDTQYF
length: 17; V: TRBV7-2; size: NA; D: TRBD2; J: TRBJ2-1; DNA: TGTGCCAGCAGCTTAGGTGGCCCCGGCGGGGGGCAGGGTGAGCAGTTCTTC; CDR3: CASSLGGPGGGQGEQFF
length: 11; V: TRBV2; size: few; D: NA; J: TRBJ1-4; DNA: TGTGCCAGCGTTATTAATGAAAAACTGTTTTTT; CDR3: CASVINEKLFF
length: 17; V: TRBV19; size: many; D: NA; J: TRBJ1-4; DNA: TGTGCCAGTACCAACCCGGGGGGCAAGGGAACTAATGAAAAACTGTTTTTT; CDR3: CASTNPGGKGTNEKLFF
length: 18; V: TRBV7-2; size: NA; D: TRBD1; J: TRBJ1-5; DNA: TGTGTCAGCGGTCAGGCGGGACAGGGGGCTTTTGGCAATCAGCCCCAGCATTTT; CDR3: CVSGQAGQGAFGNQPQHF
length: 15; V: TRBV11-2; size: many; D: NA; J: TRBJ2-3; DNA: TGTGCCAGCAGGCGACAGGGGAGGGTTGGAGTTACGCAGTATTTT; CDR3: CASRRQGRVGVTQYF
length: 17; V: TRBV20-1; size: few; D: NA; J: TRBJ1-6; DNA: TGCAGTGCTAGGGACCCACGTCTGGAGGGGGAGGTTTCACCCCTCCACTTT; CDR3: CSARDPRLEGEVSPLHF
length: 12; V: TRBV28; size: few; D: NA; J: TRBJ2-3; DNA: TGTGCAAGCAATTCCTTCACAGATACGCAGTATTTT; CDR3: CASNSFTDTQYF
length: 12; V: TRBV3-1; size: many; D: NA; J: TRBJ1-4; DNA: TGTGCCAGCTTCCGGGTCGGCGAAAAACTGTTTTTT; CDR3: CASFRVGEKLFF
length: 15; V: TRBV12-3/TRBV12-4; size: many; D: TRBD1; J: TRBJ1-5; DNA: TGTGCCAGCAGTTACAGGGGGAAGAGCAATCAGCCCCAGCATTTT; CDR3: CASSYRGKSNQPQHF
length: 16; V: TRBV6-5; size: many; D: NA; J: TRBJ1-2; DNA: TGTGCCAGCAGTTACTCGAGAGGGGTTGCTAACTATGGCTACACCTTC; CDR3: CASSYSRGVANYGYTF
length: 18; V: TRBV24-1; size: few; D: NA; J: TRBJ1-1; DNA: TGTGCCACCAGTGATTTGCAAGGGGGGCTCGAAGTGAACACTGAAGCTTTCTTT; CDR3: CATSDLQGGLEVNTEAFF
length: 15; V: TRBV7-9; size: few; D: TRBD1; J: TRBJ2-7; DNA: TGTGCCAGCAGCTTAGCGGGGACAGTTACTACGAGCGTCGACTTC; CDR3: CASSLAGTVTTSVDF
length: 14; V: TRBV11-2; size: NA; D: NA; J: TRBJ2-7; DNA: TGTGCCAGCAGCTTAAGGGACAAAAACTACGAGCAGTACTTC; CDR3: CASSLRDKNYEQYF
length: 16; V: TRBV9; size: few; D: NA; J: TRBJ2-5; DNA: TGTGCCAGCAGCGTGGAGACTGGACTGCGGCAGGAGACCCAGTACTTC; CDR3: CASSVETGLRQETQYF
length: 14; V: TRBV6-5; size: many; D: TRBD1; J: TRBJ1-2; DNA: TGTGCCAGCAGTATACAGGGGGTGAAGTCTGGCTACACCTTC; CDR3: CASSIQGVKSGYTF
length: 15; V: TRBV29-1; size: NA; D: NA; J: TRBJ2-3; DNA: TGCAGCGTTGAATCCAGGGGAGCCCGCACAGATACGCAGTATTTT; CDR3: CSVESRGARTDTQYF
length: 12; V: TRBV29-1; size: NA; D: TRBD1; J: TRBJ1-1; DNA: TGCAGCGGCGGGACAGCAAACACTGAAGCTTTCTTT; CDR3: CSGGTANTEAFF
length: 12; V: TRBV20-1; size: few; D: TRBD2; J: TRBJ2-5; DNA: TGCAGTGCAAAGCGGGGGCAAGAGACCCAGTACTTC; CDR3: CSAKRGQETQYF
length: 17; V: TRBV7-6; size: many; D: TRBD2; J: TRBJ2-2; DNA: TGTGCCAGCAGCCCCCGCCCAAGCGGGGGGGTTGGCGGGGAGCTGTTTTTT; CDR3: CASSPRPSGGVGGELFF
length: 15; V: TRBV7-2; size: once; D: TRBD2; J: TRBJ2-3; DNA: TGTGCCAGCAGCCGACTAGCGGTGAGCACAGATACGCAGTATTTT; CDR3: CASSRLAVSTDTQYF
length: 14; V: TRBV19; size: many; D: NA; J: TRBJ2-7; DNA: TGTGCCAGTAGTATAGTCGCAGGGCCCCACGAGCAGTACTTC; CDR3: CASSIVAGPHEQYF
length: 15; V: TRBV12-3/TRBV12-4; size: NA; D: NA; J: TRBJ2-1; DNA: TGTGCCAGCAGTTTAACGGGGAGCTCCTACAATGAGCAGTTCTTC; CDR3: CASSLTGSSYNEQFF
length: 12; V: TRBV7-9; size: few; D: NA; J: TRBJ2-3; DNA: TGTGCCAGCAGCCTTGACCCGGATACGCAGTATTTT; CDR3: CASSLDPDTQYF
length: 15; V: TRBV7-9; size: few; D: TRBD1; J: TRBJ1-4; DNA: TGTGCCAGCAGCCCGACCAGGGGGCTCGATGAAAAACTGTTTTTT; CDR3: CASSPTRGLDEKLFF
length: 16; V: TRBV12-3/TRBV12-4; size: many; D: NA; J: TRBJ1-2; DNA: TGTGCCAGCAGCCCACCGATTCAGGGAGCTGGGTATGGCTACACCTTC; CDR3: CASSPPIQGAGYGYTF
length: 12; V: TRBV12-3/TRBV12-4; size: many; D: NA; J: TRBJ1-4; DNA: TGTGCCAGCAGTTTACAGGGAGGAAAACTGTTTTTT; CDR3: CASSLQGGKLFF
length: 17; V: TRBV5-6; size: few; D: TRBD2; J: TRBJ2-1; DNA: TGTGCCAGCAGTTACGCCGGACTAGCGGGGTCCCGGGGTGAGCAGTTCTTC; CDR3: CASSYAGLAGSRGEQFF
length: 13; V: TRBV6-2/TRBV6-3; size: NA; D: NA; J: TRBJ2-3; DNA: TGTGCCAGCAGTTACTCGACTGCAGATACGCAGTATTTT; CDR3: CASSYSTADTQYF
length: 14; V: TRBV7-3; size: NA; D: NA; J: TRBJ1-6; DNA: TGTGCCAGCACCCTTGGGCAGATTGGTTCACCCCTCCACTTT; CDR3: CASTLGQIGSPLHF
length: 16; V: TRBV6-4; size: NA; D: TRBD1; J: TRBJ2-7; DNA: TGTGCCAGCAGTGGCGATACAGGGGACCCGTCCTACGAGCAGTACTTC; CDR3: CASSGDTGDPSYEQYF
length: 16; V: TRBV7-9; size: few; D: NA; J: TRBJ2-1; DNA: TGTGCCAGCAGCCTGCTGGGAGTTAGCTCCTACAATGAGCAGTTCTTC; CDR3: CASSLLGVSSYNEQFF
length: 12; V: TRBV7-9; size: many; D: NA; J: TRBJ2-5; DNA: TGTGCCAGCATACAGAACGGGGAGACCCAGTACTTC; CDR3: CASIQNGETQYF
length: 12; V: TRBV28; size: many; D: NA; J: TRBJ2-1; DNA: TGTGCCAGCAGTTCCGTTAACAATGAGCAGTTCTTC; CDR3: CASSSVNNEQFF
length: 18; V: TRBV7-8; size: many; D: NA; J: TRBJ2-6; DNA: TGTGCCAGCAGCTCCAGGACAGCCCTCCGGGGGGGGGCCAACGTCCTGACTTTC; CDR3: CASSSRTALRGGANVLTF
length: 12; V: TRBV2; size: few; D: NA; J: TRBJ2-5; DNA: TGTGCCAGCAACGACGACCAAGAGACCCAGTACTTC; CDR3: CASNDDQETQYF
length: 11; V: TRBV4-2; size: many; D: NA; J: TRBJ2-7; DNA: TGTGCCAGCAGCCAAAAACTCGAGCAGTACTTC; CDR3: CASSQKLEQYF
length: 15; V: TRBV7-2; size: few; D: NA; J: TRBJ1-2; DNA: TGTGCCAGCACCGTAGGGTCTGGGTCCTACTATGGCTACACCTTC; CDR3: CASTVGSGSYYGYTF
length: 12; V: TRBV12-3/TRBV12-4; size: NA; D: NA; J: TRBJ2-7; DNA: TGTGCCAGCAGTTCCTCCACGGGCGAGCAGTACTTC; CDR3: CASSSSTGEQYF
length: 13; V: TRBV6-2/TRBV6-3; size: few; D: TRBD1; J: TRBJ2-7; DNA: TGTGCCAGCAGTCACAGGGGGCTGGACGAGCAGTACTTC; CDR3: CASSHRGLDEQYF
length: 15; V: TRBV5-1; size: few; D: NA; J: TRBJ2-3; DNA: TGCGCCAGCAGCCCGCCCCGGATGGGGACGGATACGCAGTATTTT; CDR3: CASSPPRMGTDTQYF
length: 15; V: TRBV6-1; size: NA; D: TRBD1; J: TRBJ2-2; DNA: TGTGCCAGCAGTCCTCTGACAGGGGTCACCGGGGAGCTGTTTTTT; CDR3: CASSPLTGVTGELFF
length: 13; V: TRBV4-1; size: many; D: NA; J: TRBJ1-4; DNA: TGCGCCAGCAGCCAAGTAAGGAATGAAAAACTGTTTTTT; CDR3: CASSQVRNEKLFF
length: 14; V: TRBV20-1; size: NA; D: NA; J: TRBJ2-5; DNA: TGCAGTGCTAGAGATGGACAGTACACAGAGACCCAGTACTTC; CDR3: CSARDGQYTETQYF
length: 11; V: TRBV20-1; size: NA; D: NA; J: TRBJ2-7; DNA: TGCAGTGCTAGCGAGGGCTACGAGCAGTACTTC; CDR3: CSASEGYEQYF
length: 15; V: TRBV5-1; size: NA; D: TRBD2; J: TRBJ2-3; DNA: TGCGCCAGCAGTACGACTAGCGGGGACACAGATACGCAGTATTTT; CDR3: CASSTTSGDTDTQYF
length: 15; V: TRBV28; size: NA; D: TRBD1; J: TRBJ1-6; DNA: TGTGCCAGCAGTATCATAGGACAGGGGTCATCACCCCTCCACTTT; CDR3: CASSIIGQGSSPLHF
length: 17; V: TRBV9; size: many; D: TRBD1; J: TRBJ2-3; DNA: TGTGCCAGCAGCGTAGGGTGGACAGGGCCTAGCACAGATACGCAGTATTTT; CDR3: CASSVGWTGPSTDTQYF